The entry below gives a single T cell receptor beta chain sequence along with its context. Its antigen is currently unknown. Version v3.0 of the immunoSEQ assay was performed at survey level. The method was immunoSEQ multiplex PCR; TCRdb's version includes in-frame clones alone and lacks a portion of them. The sample lists fewer than 35,000 clones; about four fifths were seen once. Germline V gene data show CDR1 as KGHSH and CDR2 as LQKENI. The length of the CDR3 is 13 residues. V lost 3 bases, J lost 8 bases, and 5 bases stayed unmatched. This sample was taken from a study of long-term antiretroviral therapy in people with HIV. Study results and caveats: HIV repertoires covered narrower CDR3 length ranges than controls did.

Sampling of each donor yielded at least one pre-ART PBMC sample and at least two post-ART PBMC samples. The sample consisted of unsorted PBMCs, taken 0.4 years before starting antiretroviral therapy. The rearrangement uses TRBV18 and TRBJ1-2; 8 bases are a match to TRBD1. The sequence was collected from a man in his late teens or twenties with HIV. The CDR3 loop is CASSPGQGNGYTF. The CDR3 nucleotides are TGTGCCAGCTCACCTGGACAGGGTAACGGCTACACCTTC. The complete variable domain, with remaining parts taken from reference TRBV18 and TRBJ1-2, reads NAGVMQNPRHLVRRRGQEARLRCSPMKGHSHVYWYRQLPEEGLKFMVYLQKENIIDESGMPKERFSAEFPKEGPSILRIQQVVRGDSAAYFCASSPGQGNGYTFGSGTRLTVV.